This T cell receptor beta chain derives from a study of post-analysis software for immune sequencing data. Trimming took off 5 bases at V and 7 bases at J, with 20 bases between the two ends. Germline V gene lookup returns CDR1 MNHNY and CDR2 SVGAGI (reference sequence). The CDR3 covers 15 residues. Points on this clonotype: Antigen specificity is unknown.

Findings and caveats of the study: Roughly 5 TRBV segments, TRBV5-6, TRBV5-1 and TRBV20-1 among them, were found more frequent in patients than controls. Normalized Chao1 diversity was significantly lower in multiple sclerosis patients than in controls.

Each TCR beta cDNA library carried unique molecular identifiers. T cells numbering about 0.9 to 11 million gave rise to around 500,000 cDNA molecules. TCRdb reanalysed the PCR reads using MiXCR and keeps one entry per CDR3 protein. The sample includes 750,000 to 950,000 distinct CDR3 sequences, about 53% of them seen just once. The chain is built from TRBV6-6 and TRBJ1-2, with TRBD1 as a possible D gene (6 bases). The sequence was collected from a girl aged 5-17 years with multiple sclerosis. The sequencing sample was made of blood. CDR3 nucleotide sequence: TGTGCCAGCAGTACAATCGACAGGTCCCGGGGTGGCTACACCTTC. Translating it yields CASSTIDRSRGGYTF.